The 32 T cell receptor beta chains given below trace back to one sample, sequenced in a study of T cell clonotyping in hematopoietic cell transplantation. TCRdb keeps only in-frame clones here, not all; method: immunoSEQ multiplex PCR. There are around 28,000 clones in the sample; more than 85% occur only once, and around 2% lies in the top ten. The time point denotes: recipient sample about 28 days before transplant, after cytoreduction. Sequencing was performed on peripheral blood mononuclear cells, taken before stem cell transplant. These receptors all come from a man aged 50-59 years with acute myeloid leukemia. Some clones in this sample may be carry-over from other donors' samples.

V is TRBV4-1 and J is TRBJ2-5, with D perhaps matching TRBD1 (7 bases). With the DNA end fitting TRBJ2-7 better, the J assignment may be wrong. The germline V gene has CDR1 MGHRA and CDR2 YSYEKL. CDR3 size: 15 residues. The CDR3 sequence: CASSRETGRYYEQYF. CDR3 bases: TGCGCCAGCAGCCGAGAGACAGGGAGGTACTACGAGCAGTACTTC.

The chain is built from TRBV5-6 and TRBJ1-2, with TRBD1 identical over 7 bases. Germline V gene data show CDR1 as SGHDT and CDR2 as YYEEEE. V shed 0 bases, J shed 4 bases, and the junction held 6 bases outside the gene matches. The CDR3 is 15 residues long. Written as DNA, the CDR3 is TGTGCCAGCAGCTTGGTCGGCCAGGGGGGCTATGGCTACACCTTC. This translates into CASSLVGQGGYGYTF. The full variable domain, rest sourced from reference TRBV5-6 and TRBJ1-2, is DAGVTQSPTHLIKTRGQQVTLRCSPKSGHDTVSWYQQALGQGPQFIFQYYEEEERQRGNFPDRFSGHQFPNYSSELNVNALLLGDSALYLCASSLVGQGGYGYTFGSGTRLTVV.

V and J are TRBV6-4 and TRBJ1-2, with 10 bases identical to TRBD1. Germline V CDR1 and CDR2: MRHNA, SNTAGT. The CDR3 runs 14 residues. Trimming removed 5 bases from V and 4 bases from J; junction bases left unmatched: 4. This CDR3 reads CASSLTGGIYGYTF. CDR3 coding DNA: TGTGCCAGCAGTCTGACAGGGGGCATCTATGGCTACACCTTC.

The V and J genes are TRBV27 and TRBJ2-7; D may be TRBD1 (6 bases). Germline V CDR1 and CDR2: MNHEY, SMNVEV (reference sequence). V was pared by 3 bases and J by 3 bases, with 12 bases between. The CDR3 is 14 residues long. CDR3 in amino acids: CASSFAGAGYEQYF. CDR3 DNA: TGTGCCAGCAGTTTCGCAGGGGCTGGCTACGAGCAGTACTTC.

The V gene is TRBV10-3, the J gene TRBJ2-5; the match to TRBD2 covers 9 bases. The trim removed 0 bases at V and 2 bases at J, leaving 4 bases unmatched. Germline V lookup: CDR1 ENHRY, CDR2 SYGVKD. The CDR3 is made up of 16 amino acids. CDR3 residues: CAISESSAGGQETQYF. The CDR3 DNA reads TGTGCCATCAGTGAGTCGTCAGCGGGGGGACAAGAGACCCAGTACTTC.

This chain links TRBV11-2 with TRBJ1-2; D perhaps matches TRBD1 (5 bases). Trimming stripped 2 bases from V and 4 bases from J, with 11 bases between. Germline assignment: CDR1 SGHAT and CDR2 FQNNGV. The CDR3 runs 14 residues. CDR3 sequence reads: CASSLSGGAYGYTF. The CDR3 DNA reads as TGTGCCAGCAGCTTATCCGGGGGAGCCTATGGCTACACCTTC. The complete variable domain, with remaining parts taken from reference TRBV11-2 and TRBJ1-2, reads EAGVAQSPRYKIIEKRQSVAFWCNPISGHATLYWYQQILGQGPKLLIQFQNNGVVDDSQLPKDRFSAERLKGVDSTLKIQPAKLEDSAVYLCASSLSGGAYGYTFGSGTRLTVV.

The CDR3, as DNA: TGCGCCAGCAGCTCACGGGACGGCACGAATTCACCCCTCCACTTT. Its protein product is CASSSRDGTNSPLHF. The chain recombines TRBV5-1 with TRBJ1-6, with D perhaps TRBD1 (5 bases). The CDR3 has 15 amino acids. The germline gives CDR1 SGHRS, CDR2 YFSETQ. V dropped 3 bases and J dropped 7 bases, with 14 bases sitting between them.

The chain carries TRBV7-2 and TRBJ1-3; 8 positions agree with TRBD1. Germline V gene sequence: CDR1 SGHTA, CDR2 FQGNSA. The CDR3 spans 15 residues. The ends lost 8 bases at V and 0 bases at J; junction bases unmatched: 6. The CDR3 sequence is CASGKTGGSGNTIYF. CDR3 coding DNA: TGTGCCAGCGGAAAAACAGGGGGCTCTGGAAACACCATATATTTT.

The chain is built from TRBV11-2 and TRBJ1-2, with D hard to call. The V gene lost 1 base and the J gene lost 6 bases, with 9 bases spanning the gap. CDR3 length: 13 residues. Germline lookup yields CDR1 SGHAT and CDR2 FQNNGV. CDR3 residues: CASSLGPGNGYTF. The CDR3, as DNA: TGTGCCAGCAGCTTAGGGCCAGGAAATGGCTACACCTTC.

The V gene is TRBV10-3, the J gene TRBJ1-1; D gene ambiguous. From germline, CDR1 is ENHRY and CDR2 SYGVKD. There are 14 residues in the CDR3. V was pared by 8 bases and J by 0 bases, with 13 bases between. The CDR3 nucleotides read TGTGCCATCGGCGAAAGGCTTTTGAACACTGAAGCTTTCTTT. Translation gives CAIGERLLNTEAFF.

The chain has TRBV11-2 and TRBJ1-6; no clear D. Germline V gene data show CDR1 as SGHAT and CDR2 as FQNNGV. This CDR3 comprises 15 residues. The ends were cut back, 2 bases at V and 6 bases at J, with 11 bases in the middle. The CDR3 sequence is CASSLFSLGNSPLHF. The CDR3 DNA reads as TGTGCCAGCAGCTTATTTAGCTTGGGTAATTCACCCCTCCACTTT.

The chain employs TRBV7-2 and TRBJ1-3, with 7 bases fitting TRBD1. The V gene's germline CDR1 is SGHTA and CDR2 FQGNSA. The CDR3 contains 15 residues. V shed 5 bases, J shed 0 bases, and the junction held 4 bases outside the gene matches. DNA for the CDR3: TGTGCCAGCAGCCCGGGACAGAACTCTGGAAACACCATATATTTT. It translates to CASSPGQNSGNTIYF.

V gene TRBV10-3 combines with J gene TRBJ1-2, with TRBD1 as a possible D gene (5 bases). The germline V gene has CDR1 ENHRY and CDR2 SYGVKD. The CDR3 is made up of 13 amino acids. Trimming stripped 10 bases from V and 2 bases from J, with 14 bases between. CDR3 DNA sequence: TGTGCCACTGTCAGTGGGGGGAACTATGGCTACACCTTC. Translation gives CATVSGGNYGYTF.

The chain uses TRBV30 and TRBJ2-3; D remains ambiguous. V shed 3 bases and J shed 2 bases, with 9 bases lying between them. CDR3 length: 13 residues. The germline V gene encodes CDR1 GTSNPN and CDR2 SVGIG (reference sequence). The CDR3, as DNA: TGTGCCTGGAGCGACGACTTCACAGATACGCAGTATTTT. Its protein is CAWSDDFTDTQYF.

V and J are TRBV21-1 and TRBJ2-7; whether TRBD2, the table's D call, matches the DNA was not checked. TRBV21-1 is listed as a pseudogene. This CDR3 is built from 19 residues. The CDR3: CASSHKTLPPGLAGREQYF. The CDR3, as DNA: TGTGCCAGCAGCCACAAAACTCTCCCTCCGGGACTAGCGGGCCGCGAGCAGTACTTC.

The chain uses TRBV9 and TRBJ1-5, with a weak D call TRBD1 (5 bases). The V gene lost 0 bases and the J gene lost 2 bases, with 6 bases spanning the gap. The length of the CDR3 is 14 residues. Germline CDR1 SGDLS, CDR2 YYNGEE. The CDR3, as DNA: TGTGCCAGCAGCGTAGCGGGGGGCAATCAGCCCCAGCATTTT. This translates into CASSVAGGNQPQHF.

The chain has TRBV5-4 and TRBJ2-5; D possibly matches TRBD1 or TRBD2 (6 bases each). Germline CDR1 reads SGHNT; CDR2 reads YYREEE (reference sequence). The CDR3 covers 13 residues. Trimming removed 0 bases from V and 6 bases from J, with 9 bases in between. CDR3 in amino acids: CASSLVGGQTQYF. CDR3 nucleotides: TGTGCCAGCAGCTTGGTCGGGGGCCAGACCCAGTACTTC.

CDR3 DNA: TGCGCCAGCAGCCAGGGCGCTCGGCGCAGGGGGCAAGAAGGGTATGGCTACACCTTC. Its translation: CASSQGARRRGQEGYGYTF. J is TRBJ1-2 and V is TRBV4-1; 8 bases align to TRBD1. From germline, CDR1 is MGHRA and CDR2 YSYEKL. V was clipped by 3 bases and J by 5 bases; unmatched bases: 20. CDR3 size: 19 residues.

The rearrangement links TRBV4-1 to TRBJ2-5; the D gene is possibly TRBD2 (5 bases). This CDR3 has 17 amino acids. Germline CDR1 reads MGHRA; CDR2 reads YSYEKL. V was cut by 5 bases and J by 1 base, with 20 bases left in between. The CDR3 loop reads CASSALSIRRSQETQYF. The DNA for the CDR3 is TGCGCCAGCAGCGCCCTAAGCATACGGAGGAGCCAAGAGACCCAGTACTTC.

The chain uses TRBV7-2 and TRBJ1-3, with a weak D call TRBD1 (6 bases). Trimming removed 1 base at V and 2 bases at J, with 15 bases between. The germline V gene has CDR1 SGHTA and CDR2 FQGNSA. The CDR3 length is 17 residues. For the CDR3, the DNA is TGTGCCAGCAGCTTAGTAGTGGGGGGCGGGACTGGAAACACCATATATTTT. Amino acid sequence: CASSLVVGGGTGNTIYF.

This clone was detected only a few times. This chain links TRBV5-6 with TRBJ2-1, with a possible D match to TRBD2 (6 bases). V gave up 2 bases and J gave up 7 bases, with 10 bases separating them. The CDR3 has 13 residues. Germline values: CDR1 SGHDT, CDR2 YYEEEE. The CDR3 loop reads CASSFGGTNEQFF. The DNA of the CDR3 is TGTGCCAGCAGCTTCGGGGGAACAAATGAGCAGTTCTTC.

The V call is TRBV19, the J call TRBJ1-5, with D tentatively TRBD1 (5 bases). This CDR3 has 14 residues. V lost 1 base and J lost 3, with 7 bases in between. Germline V lookup: CDR1 LNHDA, CDR2 SQIVND (reference sequence). The CDR3 DNA sequence: TGTGCCAGTAGTATAGGGGACTCCAATCAGCCCCAGCATTTT. Its protein product is CASSIGDSNQPQHF.

V and J are TRBV10-3 and TRBJ2-7; the match to TRBD2 covers 11 bases. Germline loops: CDR1 ENHRY, CDR2 SYGVKD. The CDR3 is 14 residues long. V shed 4 bases and J 3 bases; nucleotides not matched to a gene: 2. The CDR3 region is CAISGGTSGYEQYF. The CDR3, as DNA: TGTGCCATCAGTGGGGGGACTAGCGGCTACGAGCAGTACTTC.

The rearrangement links TRBV2 to TRBJ2-7; perhaps TRBD2 as D (7 bases). The CDR3 loop spans 14 amino acids. V lost 9 bases to trimming and J lost 6 bases, with 21 bases between them. The germline V gene encodes CDR1 SNHLY and CDR2 FYNNEI. The CDR3 loop is CASLTGEGGREQYF. In DNA form, the CDR3 reads TGTGCCAGTCTAACGGGGGAGGGGGGTCGCGAGCAGTACTTC.

The J gene is TRBJ1-5, the V gene TRBV7-9; D might be TRBD1 (6 bases). The V and J ends lost 6 bases and 5 bases respectively, with 17 bases between them. Germline V CDR1 and CDR2: SEHNR, FQNEAQ (reference sequence). CDR3 size: 15 residues. Here the CDR3 reads CASSSGQPGDQPQHF. CDR3 nucleotide sequence: TGTGCCAGCAGTTCCGGACAGCCCGGGGATCAGCCCCAGCATTTT.

The chain carries TRBV10-3 and TRBJ2-3; a possible D gene is TRBD1 (6 bases). The CDR3 is 17 residues long. V was shortened by 3 bases and J by 0 bases, with 16 bases between the two germline ends. Germline V gene data show CDR1 as ENHRY and CDR2 as SYGVKD. The CDR3, as DNA: TGTGCCATCAGTGATCCCCAGGGGCTTACCAGCACAGATACGCAGTATTTT. Amino acid sequence: CAISDPQGLTSTDTQYF.

This clone turned up a few times. J is TRBJ2-3 and V is TRBV29-1, with 10 bases lining up with TRBD1. This CDR3 contains 16 residues. From germline, CDR1 is SQVTM and CDR2 ANQGSEA. With V trimmed by 7 bases and J by 1 base, 11 bases remained unmatched. CDR3 loop: CSGGTGELGRTDTQYF. In DNA form, the CDR3 reads TGCAGCGGTGGGACAGGGGAATTAGGTCGCACAGATACGCAGTATTTT.

This clone showed up just once. Compared with germline, one end of the junction differs, possibly owing to a read error. The gene calls are TRBV5-1 and TRBJ1-2; 7 bases align to TRBD1. The germline V gene encodes CDR1 SGHRS and CDR2 YFSETQ. The length of the CDR3 is 16 residues. In nucleotides, the CDR3 is TGCGCCAGCAGCTTGGCCCAGGGGGTATCTAAATATGGCTACACCTTC. Its protein product is CASSLAQGVSKYGYTF. Full variable domain (remainder filled in from reference TRBV5-1 and TRBJ1-2): KAGVTQTPRYLIKTRGQQVTLSCSPISGHRSVSWYQQTPGQGLQFLFEYFSETQRNKGNFPGRFSGRQFSNSRSEMNVSTLELGDSALYLCASSLAQGVSKYGYTFGSGTRLTVV.

CDR3 bases: TGTGCCAGCAGCCATCGACTAGCGGGAGGGCCAATCCAAGAGACCCAGTACTTC. Translation: CASSHRLAGGPIQETQYF. The chain links TRBV14 to TRBJ2-5, with TRBD2 matching over 14 bases. Losses at the gene ends were 3 bases for V and 1 base for J; bases not matched to a gene: 7. Germline CDR1 and CDR2: SGHDN and FVKESK. The CDR3 is made up of 18 amino acids.

J is TRBJ2-1 and V is TRBV11-2, with TRBD2 matching over 9 bases. This CDR3 comprises 16 residues. Germline V gene lookup returns CDR1 SGHAT and CDR2 FQNNGV. Trimming removed 1 base from V and 5 bases from J; junction bases left unmatched: 6. The CDR3 DNA is TGTGCCAGCAGCTTAGTGAGGCTAGCGGGAAACAATGAGCAGTTCTTC. Translation: CASSLVRLAGNNEQFF.

This chain's CDR3 is CASSRGTAVLQYF. The CDR3 bases are TGTGCCAGCTCGAGGGGGACAGCCGTTCTGCAGTACTTC. The V and J genes are TRBV18 and TRBJ2-7; 7 bases are shared with TRBD1. This CDR3 region has 13 residues. CDR1 and CDR2 (germline): KGHSH, LQKENI. V lost 6 bases and J lost 9; bases outside the gene matches: 11.

This clone was counted between two and nine times. Within the sample, other DNA sequences also encode this same CDR3. The genes are TRBV2 and TRBJ1-1; D is undetermined. Germline V lookup: CDR1 SNHLY, CDR2 FYNNEI. CDR3 length: 11 amino acids. V was trimmed by 6 bases and J by 1 base, leaving 3 bases between them. DNA of the CDR3: TGTGCCAGCAGACCGAACACTGAAGCTTTCTTT. It codes for CASRPNTEAFF.